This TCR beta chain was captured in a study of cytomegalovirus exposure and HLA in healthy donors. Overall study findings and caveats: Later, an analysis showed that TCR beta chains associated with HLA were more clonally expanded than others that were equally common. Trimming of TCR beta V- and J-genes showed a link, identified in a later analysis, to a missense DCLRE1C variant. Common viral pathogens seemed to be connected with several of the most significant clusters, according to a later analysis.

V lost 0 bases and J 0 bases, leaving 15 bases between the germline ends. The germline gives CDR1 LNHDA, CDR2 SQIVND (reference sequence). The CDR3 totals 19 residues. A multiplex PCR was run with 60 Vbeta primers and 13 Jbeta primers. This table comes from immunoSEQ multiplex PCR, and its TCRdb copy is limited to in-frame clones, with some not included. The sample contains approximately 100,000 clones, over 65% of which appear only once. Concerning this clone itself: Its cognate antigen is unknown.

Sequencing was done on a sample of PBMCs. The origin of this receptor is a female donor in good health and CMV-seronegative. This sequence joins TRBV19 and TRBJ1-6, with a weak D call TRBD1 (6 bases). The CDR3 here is CASSIEGRRGSSYNSPLHF. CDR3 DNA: TGTGCCAGTAGTATAGAGGGGCGCAGGGGCAGCTCCTATAATTCACCCCTCCACTTT.